The sequence of this T cell receptor (beta chain) was determined in a study of blood T cells in healthy people across ages. Study conclusions and caveats: For the donors, CMV status was unknown and possibly confounded expanded clonotype changes.

This clonotype has more than one count but fewer than ten. Its antigen is undetermined. It was with a sample-barcoded 5' primer and a J-beta primer mix that a second PCR of about 6 to 12 cycles was run. TCRdb re-called the 5' RACE reads through MiXCR, storing one row per CDR3 protein. This sample has approximately 850,000 distinct CDR3 sequences; 58% occur once, and the top ten carry roughly 20%. Input material: blood. The TCR was taken from a man in his thirties or forties in good health.

The CDR3 DNA sequence: TGTGCCAGCAGTTGGGCCGGGACAGGCGCCTACGAGCAGTACTTC. This gives the protein CASSWAGTGAYEQYF. This chain uses TRBV27 with TRBJ2-7; TRBD1 aligns across 8 bases. This CDR3 is 15 amino acids long. Per the germline V gene, CDR1 is MNHEY and CDR2 is SMNVEV (reference sequence). Trimming at V came to 4 bases and at J to 2 bases, leaving 7 bases not matched to a gene.